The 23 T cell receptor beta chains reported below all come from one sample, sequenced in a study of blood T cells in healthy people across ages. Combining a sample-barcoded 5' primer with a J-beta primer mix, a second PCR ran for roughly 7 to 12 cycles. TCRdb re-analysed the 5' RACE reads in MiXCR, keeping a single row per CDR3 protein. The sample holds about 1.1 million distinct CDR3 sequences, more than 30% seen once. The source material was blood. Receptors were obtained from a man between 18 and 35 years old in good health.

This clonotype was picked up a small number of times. The CDR3 reads CASSQDLIGARSGYTF. In nucleotides, the CDR3 is TGCGCCAGCAGCCAAGATTTGATAGGGGCCCGTAGCGGCTACACCTTC. This chain links TRBV4-3 with TRBJ1-2, with D possibly matching TRBD1 (5 bases). This CDR3 comprises 16 residues. Germline V gene lookup returns CDR1 LGHNA and CDR2 YSLEER. The germline V and J ends were trimmed by 0 bases and 8 bases, with 19 bases remaining between them.

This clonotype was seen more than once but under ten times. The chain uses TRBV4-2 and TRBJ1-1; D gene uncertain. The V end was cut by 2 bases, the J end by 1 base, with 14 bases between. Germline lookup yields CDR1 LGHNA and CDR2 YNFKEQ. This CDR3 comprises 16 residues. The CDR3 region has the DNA TGTGCCAGCAGCCAACCCTTCGGACCTACGAACACTGAAGCTTTCTTT. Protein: CASSQPFGPTNTEAFF.

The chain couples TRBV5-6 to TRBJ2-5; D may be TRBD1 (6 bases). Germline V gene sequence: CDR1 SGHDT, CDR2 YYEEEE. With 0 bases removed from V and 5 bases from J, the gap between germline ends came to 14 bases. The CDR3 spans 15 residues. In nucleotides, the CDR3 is TGTGCCAGCAGCTTGGTCACAGGGAGTTGGGAGACCCAGTACTTC. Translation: CASSLVTGSWETQYF.

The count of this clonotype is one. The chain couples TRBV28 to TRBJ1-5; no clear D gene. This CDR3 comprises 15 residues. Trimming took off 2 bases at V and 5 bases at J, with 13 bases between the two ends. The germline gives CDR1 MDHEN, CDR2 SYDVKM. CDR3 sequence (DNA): TGTGCCAGCAGTTTAAGGCAACCCTTTGATCAGCCCCAGCATTTT. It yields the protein CASSLRQPFDQPQHF.

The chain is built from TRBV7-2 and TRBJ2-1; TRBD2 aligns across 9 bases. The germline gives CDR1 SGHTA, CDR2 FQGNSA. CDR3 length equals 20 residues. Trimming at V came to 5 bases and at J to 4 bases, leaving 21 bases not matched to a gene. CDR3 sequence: CASSHSVLAGKRRAYNEQFF. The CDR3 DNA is TGTGCCAGCAGCCACTCGGTGCTAGCGGGGAAGCGGCGGGCTTACAATGAGCAGTTCTTC.

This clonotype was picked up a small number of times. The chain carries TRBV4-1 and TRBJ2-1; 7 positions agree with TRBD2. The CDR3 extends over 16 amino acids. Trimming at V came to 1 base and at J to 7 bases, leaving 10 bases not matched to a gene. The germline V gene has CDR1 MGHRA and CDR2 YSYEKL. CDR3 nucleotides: TGCGCCAGCAGCCAAGGTCTAGTAGCGGGCTGGAATGAGCAGTTCTTC. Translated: CASSQGLVAGWNEQFF.

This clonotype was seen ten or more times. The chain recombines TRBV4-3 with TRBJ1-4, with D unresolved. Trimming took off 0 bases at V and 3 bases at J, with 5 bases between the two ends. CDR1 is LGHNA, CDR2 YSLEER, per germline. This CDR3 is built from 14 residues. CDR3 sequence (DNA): TGCGCCAGCAGCCAAGATAGCGCTAATGAAAAACTGTTTTTT. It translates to CASSQDSANEKLFF.

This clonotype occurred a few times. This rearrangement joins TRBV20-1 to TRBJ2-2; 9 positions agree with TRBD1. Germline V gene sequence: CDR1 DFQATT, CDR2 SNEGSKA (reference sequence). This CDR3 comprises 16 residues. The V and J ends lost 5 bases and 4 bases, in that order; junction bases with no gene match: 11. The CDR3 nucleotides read TGCAGTGCTTCCGGGACAGGGTTAACGGTCACCGGGGAGCTGTTTTTT. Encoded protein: CSASGTGLTVTGELFF.

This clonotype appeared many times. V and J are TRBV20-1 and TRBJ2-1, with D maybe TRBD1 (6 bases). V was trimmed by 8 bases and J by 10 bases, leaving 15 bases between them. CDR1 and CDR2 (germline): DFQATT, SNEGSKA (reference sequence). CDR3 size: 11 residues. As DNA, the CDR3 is TGCAGTTCCCTAGGGGGTAACGAGCAGTTCTTC. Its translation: CSSLGGNEQFF.

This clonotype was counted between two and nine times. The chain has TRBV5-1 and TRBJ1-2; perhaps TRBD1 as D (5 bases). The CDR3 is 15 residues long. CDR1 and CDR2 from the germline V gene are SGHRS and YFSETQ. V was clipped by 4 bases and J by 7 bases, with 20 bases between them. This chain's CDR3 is CASSGKTGPEIGYTF. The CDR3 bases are TGCGCCAGCAGCGGAAAGACGGGGCCTGAAATTGGCTACACCTTC.

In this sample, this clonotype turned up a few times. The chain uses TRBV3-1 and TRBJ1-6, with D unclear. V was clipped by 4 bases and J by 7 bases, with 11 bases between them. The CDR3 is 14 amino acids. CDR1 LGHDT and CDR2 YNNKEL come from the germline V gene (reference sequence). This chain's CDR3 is CASSRRLGNSPLHF. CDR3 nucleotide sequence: TGTGCCAGCAGCCGCAGACTTGGGAATTCACCCCTCCACTTT.

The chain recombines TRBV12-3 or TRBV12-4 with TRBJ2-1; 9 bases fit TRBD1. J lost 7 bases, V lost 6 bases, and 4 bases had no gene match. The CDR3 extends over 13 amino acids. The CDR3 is CASRQGAWNEQFF. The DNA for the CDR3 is TGTGCCAGCAGACAGGGGGCTTGGAATGAGCAGTTCTTC.

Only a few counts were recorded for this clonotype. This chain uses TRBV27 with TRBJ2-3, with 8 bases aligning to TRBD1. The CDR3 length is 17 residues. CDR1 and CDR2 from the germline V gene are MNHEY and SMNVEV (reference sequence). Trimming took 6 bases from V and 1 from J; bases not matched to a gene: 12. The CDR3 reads CASSTHQGAPGTDTQYF. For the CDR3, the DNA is TGTGCCAGCAGCACACACCAGGGGGCCCCAGGCACAGATACGCAGTATTTT.

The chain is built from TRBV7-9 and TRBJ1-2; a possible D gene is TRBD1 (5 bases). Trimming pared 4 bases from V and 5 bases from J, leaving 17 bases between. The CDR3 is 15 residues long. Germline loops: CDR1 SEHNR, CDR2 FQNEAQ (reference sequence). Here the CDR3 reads CASSSAGGDPYGYTF. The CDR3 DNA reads TGTGCCAGCAGCTCCGCTGGGGGAGATCCTTATGGCTACACCTTC.

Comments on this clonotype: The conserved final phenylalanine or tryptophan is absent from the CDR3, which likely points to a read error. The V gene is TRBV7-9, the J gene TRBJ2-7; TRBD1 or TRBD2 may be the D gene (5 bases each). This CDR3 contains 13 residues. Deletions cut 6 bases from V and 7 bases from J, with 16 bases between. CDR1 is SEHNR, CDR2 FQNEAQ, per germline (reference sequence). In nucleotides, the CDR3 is TGTGCCAGCAGGGTCGGGACCGGTCGAGAGCAGTACTAC. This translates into CASRVGTGREQYY.

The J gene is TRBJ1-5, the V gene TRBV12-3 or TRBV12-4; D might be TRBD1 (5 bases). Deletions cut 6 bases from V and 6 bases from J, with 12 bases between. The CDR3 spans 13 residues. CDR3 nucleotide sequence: TGTGCCAGCAGGCAGGGTGCGGGTCAGCCCCAGCATTTT. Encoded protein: CASRQGAGQPQHF.

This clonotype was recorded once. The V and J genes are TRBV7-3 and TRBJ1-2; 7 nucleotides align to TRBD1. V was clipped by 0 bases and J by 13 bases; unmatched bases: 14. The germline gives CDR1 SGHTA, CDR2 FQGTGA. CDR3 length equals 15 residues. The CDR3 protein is CASSLTPGQNSATTF. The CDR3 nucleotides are TGTGCCAGCAGCTTAACACCGGGACAGAACTCGGCTACCACCTTC.

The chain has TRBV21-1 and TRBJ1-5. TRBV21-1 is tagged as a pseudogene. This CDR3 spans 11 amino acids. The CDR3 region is CANFSGQPQHF. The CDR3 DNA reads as TGTGCCAACTTCTCTGGTCAGCCCCAGCATTTT.

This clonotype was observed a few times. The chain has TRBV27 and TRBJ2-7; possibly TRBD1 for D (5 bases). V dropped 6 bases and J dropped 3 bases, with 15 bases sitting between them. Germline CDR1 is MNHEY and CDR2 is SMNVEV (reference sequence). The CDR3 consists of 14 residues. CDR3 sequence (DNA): TGTGCCAGCAGAGGGGTGACGAAATTCTACGAGCAGTACTTC. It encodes CASRGVTKFYEQYF.

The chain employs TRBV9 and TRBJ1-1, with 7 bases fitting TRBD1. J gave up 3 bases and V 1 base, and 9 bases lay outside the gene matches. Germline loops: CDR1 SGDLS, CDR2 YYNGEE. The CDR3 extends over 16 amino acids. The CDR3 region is CASSVKFAGGYTEAFF. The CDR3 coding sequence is TGTGCCAGCAGCGTAAAGTTTGCAGGGGGATACACTGAAGCTTTCTTT.

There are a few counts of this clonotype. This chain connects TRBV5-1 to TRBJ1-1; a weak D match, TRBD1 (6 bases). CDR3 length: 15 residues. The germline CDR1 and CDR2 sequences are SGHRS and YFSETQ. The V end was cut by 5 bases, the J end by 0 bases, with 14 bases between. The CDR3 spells CASRDWAGVNTEAFF. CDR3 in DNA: TGCGCCAGCAGGGATTGGGCAGGGGTGAACACTGAAGCTTTCTTT.

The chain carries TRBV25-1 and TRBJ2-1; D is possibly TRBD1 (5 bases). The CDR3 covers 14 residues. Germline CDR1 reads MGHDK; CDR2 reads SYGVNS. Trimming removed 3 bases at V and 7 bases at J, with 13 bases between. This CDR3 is CASSDGSRVNEQFF. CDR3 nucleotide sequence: TGTGCCAGCAGTGATGGTAGCAGGGTGAATGAGCAGTTCTTC.

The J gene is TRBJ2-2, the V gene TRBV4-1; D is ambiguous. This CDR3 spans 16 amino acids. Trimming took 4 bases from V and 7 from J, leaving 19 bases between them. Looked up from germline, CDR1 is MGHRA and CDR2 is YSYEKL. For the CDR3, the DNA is TGCGCCAGCAGCCGCCTAAAGGTTCCCGACATCGGGGAGCTGTTTTTT. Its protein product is CASSRLKVPDIGELFF.